These T cell receptor beta chains were read from a single sample in a study of cytomegalovirus exposure and HLA in healthy donors. Generated by immunoSEQ multiplex PCR, the TCRdb table keeps only in-frame clones and is missing some. The sample lists 150,000 to 180,000 clones, approximately 74% seen once, with approximately 2.6% in the top ten. Sequencing input: PBMCs. These receptors all stem from a man aged 18 to 35 in good health and CMV-seronegative. The CDR3 runs from the conserved cysteine through the conserved F or W. A D gene is named only where the DNA matches it firmly. Clone size is stated in some rows and not others, as once, few, many or a class when expanded.

d_call: -
v_call: TRBV5-1
clone_size: -
j_call: TRBJ2-3
cdr3_aa: CASSLRGGITDTQYF
cdr3_nt: TGCGCCAGCAGCCTCAGGGGCGGAATCACAGATACGCAGTATTTT

d_call: TRBD2
v_call: TRBV5-4
clone_size: -
j_call: TRBJ2-5
cdr3_aa: CASSLELAGGQQETQYF
cdr3_nt: TGTGCCAGCAGCTTGGAACTAGCGGGGGGCCAGCAAGAGACCCAGTACTTC

d_call: -
v_call: TRBV2
clone_size: -
j_call: TRBJ1-5
cdr3_aa: CASSEQGMDQPQHF
cdr3_nt: TGTGCCAGCAGTGAACAGGGGATGGATCAGCCCCAGCATTTT

d_call: -
v_call: TRBV10-1
clone_size: -
j_call: TRBJ1-1
cdr3_aa: CASSWSIGVEAFF
cdr3_nt: TGCGCCAGCAGTTGGTCAATTGGAGTTGAAGCTTTCTTT

d_call: TRBD1
v_call: TRBV27
clone_size: -
j_call: TRBJ1-1
cdr3_aa: CASRGTGVTEAFF
cdr3_nt: TGTGCCAGCCGAGGGACAGGGGTCACTGAAGCTTTCTTT

d_call: -
v_call: TRBV11-2
clone_size: -
j_call: TRBJ2-5
cdr3_aa: CASSLVRVTQYF
cdr3_nt: TGTGCCAGCAGCTTAGTGAGGGTGACCCAGTACTTC

d_call: TRBD1
v_call: TRBV7-9
clone_size: -
j_call: TRBJ1-6
cdr3_aa: CASSYIGTGNSPLHF
cdr3_nt: TGTGCCAGCAGCTACATCGGGACAGGGAATTCACCCCTCCACTTT

d_call: TRBD1
v_call: TRBV29-1
clone_size: -
j_call: TRBJ1-2
cdr3_aa: CSVAGRGLNYGYTF
cdr3_nt: TGCAGCGTTGCCGGCAGGGGGCTCAACTATGGCTACACCTTC

d_call: -
v_call: TRBV6-5
clone_size: -
j_call: TRBJ1-1
cdr3_aa: CATTVNTEAFF
cdr3_nt: TGTGCCACCACAGTGAACACTGAAGCTTTCTTT

d_call: TRBD1
v_call: TRBV19
clone_size: few
j_call: TRBJ1-5
cdr3_aa: CASSIQGAQGQPQHF
cdr3_nt: TGTGCCAGTAGTATCCAGGGGGCGCAGGGTCAGCCCCAGCATTTT